This is a list of T cell receptor beta chains from one sample in a study of blood T cell repertoires in COVID-19. This table comes from immunoSEQ multiplex PCR, and its TCRdb copy is limited to in-frame clones, with some not included. This sample yields over 200,000 clones, of which 85% to 90% are seen a single time; roughly 2.7% belongs to the top ten. Material: peripheral blood. The receptor set was obtained from a man aged 30-40 years with COVID-19, enrolled during active disease. Both conserved end residues are trimmed from each CDR3. Fields, in order: clone size, V gene, J gene, CDR3 protein. Clone size is not always given. Where it is, it says once, few, many or a class for expanded clones.

clone size: .
V gene: TRBV28
J gene: TRBJ1-1
CDR3 protein: ASFGAILQNTEAF

clone size: .
V gene: TRBV12-3/TRBV12-4
J gene: TRBJ1-2
CDR3 protein: ASGDSPRYGYT

clone size: .
V gene: TRBV6-6
J gene: TRBJ1-5
CDR3 protein: AGNRQSNQPQH

clone size: few
V gene: TRBV28
J gene: TRBJ1-2
CDR3 protein: ASSLSAGNYGYT

clone size: .
V gene: TRBV12-5
J gene: TRBJ2-1
CDR3 protein: ASGLVLAGGPGNEQF

clone size: .
V gene: TRBV7-2
J gene: TRBJ2-2
CDR3 protein: ASSLWSSGNTGELF

clone size: .
V gene: TRBV6-6
J gene: TRBJ1-1
CDR3 protein: ASSYSQGNTEAF

clone size: .
V gene: TRBV7-9
J gene: TRBJ2-2
CDR3 protein: ASSTTSGIPTGELF

clone size: .
V gene: TRBV7-2
J gene: TRBJ1-2
CDR3 protein: ASSVQGPVSFSYGYT

clone size: .
V gene: TRBV28
J gene: TRBJ1-2
CDR3 protein: ASSLPDGYT

clone size: .
V gene: TRBV6-4
J gene: TRBJ1-2
CDR3 protein: ATLGDRGHNYGYT

clone size: once
V gene: TRBV29-1
J gene: TRBJ2-7
CDR3 protein: SVLTGPYEQY

clone size: .
V gene: TRBV4-1
J gene: TRBJ2-2
CDR3 protein: ASSQGWKALTSGSNGELF

clone size: .
V gene: TRBV10-3
J gene: TRBJ2-2
CDR3 protein: AISPRTSGRSAGELF

clone size: .
V gene: TRBV6-2/TRBV6-3
J gene: TRBJ2-3
CDR3 protein: ASSGTYTDTQY

clone size: .
V gene: TRBV30
J gene: TRBJ1-1
CDR3 protein: AWSVRGLYVDSEAF

clone size: .
V gene: TRBV14
J gene: TRBJ1-3
CDR3 protein: ASSHYRDPGNTIY

clone size: .
V gene: TRBV6-5
J gene: TRBJ1-2
CDR3 protein: ASSYYRQGGNYGYT

clone size: .
V gene: TRBV24-1
J gene: TRBJ2-3
CDR3 protein: ATSVFSGGTDTQY

clone size: .
V gene: TRBV5-1
J gene: TRBJ2-1
CDR3 protein: ASSLGAGSNEQF

clone size: .
V gene: TRBV6-5
J gene: TRBJ2-3
CDR3 protein: ASSYMGRPDTQY

clone size: .
V gene: TRBV5-1
J gene: TRBJ2-7
CDR3 protein: ASSPRGGLYEQY

clone size: once
V gene: TRBV6-2/TRBV6-3
J gene: TRBJ2-7
CDR3 protein: ASSSWTGGSYEQY

clone size: .
V gene: TRBV7-9
J gene: TRBJ1-5
CDR3 protein: ASSFLDQPQH

clone size: .
V gene: TRBV7-2
J gene: TRBJ2-3
CDR3 protein: ASSLGGYDTQY

clone size: .
V gene: TRBV2
J gene: TRBJ1-1
CDR3 protein: ASSGQGKTEAF

clone size: .
V gene: TRBV4-3
J gene: TRBJ1-2
CDR3 protein: ASSQDGVGSGAHYGYT

clone size: .
V gene: TRBV30
J gene: TRBJ1-5
CDR3 protein: AWSGGTDQPQH

clone size: .
V gene: TRBV18
J gene: TRBJ1-5
CDR3 protein: ASSPNRDRNQPQH

clone size: .
V gene: TRBV19
J gene: TRBJ1-1
CDR3 protein: ASSRGTEAF

clone size: .
V gene: TRBV7-6
J gene: TRBJ2-7
CDR3 protein: ASSLRQGPTYEQY

clone size: .
V gene: TRBV19
J gene: TRBJ2-1
CDR3 protein: ASSTLPTSGGSNNEQF